This TCR beta chain was profiled in a study of T cells in localized non-small cell lung cancer. Sequencing was performed with immunoSEQ multiplex PCR; in TCRdb, only in-frame clones are kept and a portion is missing. This sample has some 1,700 clones, with roughly 30% found just once. Germline assignment: CDR1 LNHDA and CDR2 SQIVND (reference sequence). Between the trimmed V and J ends, which lost 2 bases and 3 bases, there was a span of 19 bases. CDR3 length equals 17 residues. The chain combines TRBV19 with TRBJ1-1, with D tentatively TRBD1 (5 bases). This sample comprised normal lung tissue next to the tumor, obtained before any cancer treatment. The sequence was collected from a male donor older than 55 with stage I squamous cell lung carcinoma. As DNA, the CDR3 is TGTGCCAGTAGTATATGGGGACGAGGGCGTGGGGACACTGAAGCTTTCTTT. Translation gives CASSIWGRGRGDTEAFF.